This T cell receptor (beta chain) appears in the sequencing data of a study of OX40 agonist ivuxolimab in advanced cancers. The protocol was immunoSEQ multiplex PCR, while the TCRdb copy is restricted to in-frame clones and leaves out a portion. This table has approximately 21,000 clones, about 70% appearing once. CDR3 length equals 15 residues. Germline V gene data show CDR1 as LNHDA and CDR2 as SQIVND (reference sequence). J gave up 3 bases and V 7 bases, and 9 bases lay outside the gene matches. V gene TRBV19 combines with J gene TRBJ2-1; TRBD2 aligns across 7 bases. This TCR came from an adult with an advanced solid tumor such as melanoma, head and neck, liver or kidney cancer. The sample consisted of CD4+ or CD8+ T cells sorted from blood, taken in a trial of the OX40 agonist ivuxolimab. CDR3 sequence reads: CASNPGGSGYNEQFF. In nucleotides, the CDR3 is TGTGCCAGTAATCCCGGGGGGAGTGGCTACAATGAGCAGTTCTTC.